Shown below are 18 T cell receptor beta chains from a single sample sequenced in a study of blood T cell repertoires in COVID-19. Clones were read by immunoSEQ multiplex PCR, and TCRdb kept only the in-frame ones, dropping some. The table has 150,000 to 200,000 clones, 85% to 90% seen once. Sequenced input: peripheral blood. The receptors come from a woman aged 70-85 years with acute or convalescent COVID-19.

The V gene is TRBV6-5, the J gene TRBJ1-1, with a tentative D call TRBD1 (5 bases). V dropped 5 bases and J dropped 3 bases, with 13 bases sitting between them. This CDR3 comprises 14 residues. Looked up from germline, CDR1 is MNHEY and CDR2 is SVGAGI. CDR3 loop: CASSTNTGYTEAFF. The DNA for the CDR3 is TGTGCCAGCAGTACGAACACAGGCTACACTGAAGCTTTCTTT.

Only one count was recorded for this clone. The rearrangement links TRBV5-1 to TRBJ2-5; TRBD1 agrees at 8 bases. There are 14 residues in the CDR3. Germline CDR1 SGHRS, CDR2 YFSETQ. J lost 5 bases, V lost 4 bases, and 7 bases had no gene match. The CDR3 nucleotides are TGCGCCAGCAGCCGGACAGGGATTGGGGAGACCCAGTACTTC. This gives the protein CASSRTGIGETQYF.

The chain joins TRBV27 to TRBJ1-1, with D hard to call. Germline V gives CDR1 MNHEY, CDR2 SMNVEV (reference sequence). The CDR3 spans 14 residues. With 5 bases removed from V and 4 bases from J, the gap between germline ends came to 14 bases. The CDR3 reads CASSALMLGTEAFF. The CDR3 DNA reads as TGTGCCAGCAGTGCCTTAATGCTAGGCACTGAAGCTTTCTTT.

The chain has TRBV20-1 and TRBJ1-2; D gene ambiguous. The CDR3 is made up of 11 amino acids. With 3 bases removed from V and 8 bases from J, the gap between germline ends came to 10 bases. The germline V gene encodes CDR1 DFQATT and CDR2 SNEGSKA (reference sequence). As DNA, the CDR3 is TGCAGTGCTAGGGTCCCTAAAGGCTACACCTTC. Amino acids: CSARVPKGYTF.

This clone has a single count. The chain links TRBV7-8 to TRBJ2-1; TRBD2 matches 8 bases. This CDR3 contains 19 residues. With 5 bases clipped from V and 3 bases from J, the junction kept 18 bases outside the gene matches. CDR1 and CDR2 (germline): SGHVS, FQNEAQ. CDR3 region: CASSRSPSSGLAGYNEQFF. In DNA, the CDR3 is TGTGCCAGCAGCCGGTCCCCCTCATCTGGACTAGCAGGCTACAATGAGCAGTTCTTC.

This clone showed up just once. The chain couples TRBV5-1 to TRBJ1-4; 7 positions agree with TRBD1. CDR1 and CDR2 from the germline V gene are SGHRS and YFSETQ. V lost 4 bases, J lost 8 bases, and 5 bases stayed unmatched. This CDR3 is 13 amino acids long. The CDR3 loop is CASSPQGLEKLFF. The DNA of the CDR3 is TGCGCCAGCAGCCCACAGGGGTTGGAAAAACTGTTTTTT.

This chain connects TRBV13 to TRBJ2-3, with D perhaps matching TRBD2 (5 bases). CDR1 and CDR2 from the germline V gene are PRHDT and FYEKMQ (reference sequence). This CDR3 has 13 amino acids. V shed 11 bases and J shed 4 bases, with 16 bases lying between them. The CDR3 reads CACRPAGADTQYF. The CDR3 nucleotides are TGTGCCTGCCGACCCGCCGGGGCAGATACGCAGTATTTT.

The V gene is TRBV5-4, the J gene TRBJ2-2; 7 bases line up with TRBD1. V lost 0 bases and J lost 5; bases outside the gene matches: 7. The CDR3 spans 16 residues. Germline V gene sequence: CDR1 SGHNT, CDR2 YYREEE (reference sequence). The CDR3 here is CASSLEGQGDTGELFF. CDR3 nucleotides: TGTGCCAGCAGCTTGGAAGGGCAGGGGGATACCGGGGAGCTGTTTTTT.

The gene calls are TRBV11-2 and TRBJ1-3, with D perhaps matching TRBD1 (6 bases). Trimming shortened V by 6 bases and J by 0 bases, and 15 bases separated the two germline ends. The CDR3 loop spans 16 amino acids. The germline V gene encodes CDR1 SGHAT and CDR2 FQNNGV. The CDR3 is CASRKPGQTSGNTIYF. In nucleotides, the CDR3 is TGTGCCAGCAGGAAGCCTGGACAGACCTCTGGAAACACCATATATTTT.

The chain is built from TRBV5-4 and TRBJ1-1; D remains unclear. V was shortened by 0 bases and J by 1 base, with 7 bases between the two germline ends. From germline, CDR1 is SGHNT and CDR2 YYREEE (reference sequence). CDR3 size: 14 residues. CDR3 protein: CASSLERTNTEAFF. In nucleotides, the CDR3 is TGTGCCAGCAGCTTGGAGCGTACGAACACTGAAGCTTTCTTT.

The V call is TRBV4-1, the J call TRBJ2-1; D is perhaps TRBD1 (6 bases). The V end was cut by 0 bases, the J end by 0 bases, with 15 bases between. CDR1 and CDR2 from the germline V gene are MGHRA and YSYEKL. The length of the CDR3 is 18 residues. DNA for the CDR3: TGCGCCAGCAGCCAAGAGGGGATTGGGACAAGCTCCTACAATGAGCAGTTCTTC. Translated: CASSQEGIGTSSYNEQFF.

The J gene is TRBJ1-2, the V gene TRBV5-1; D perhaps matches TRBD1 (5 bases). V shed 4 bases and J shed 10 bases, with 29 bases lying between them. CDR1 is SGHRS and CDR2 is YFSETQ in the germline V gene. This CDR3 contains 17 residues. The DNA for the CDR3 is TGCGCCAGCAGCCCTGGAGACAGCAAAGCTCTTTCCGGATTCTACACCTTC. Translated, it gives CASSPGDSKALSGFYTF.

The CDR3 spells CASIPGGLVGTEAFF. In nucleotides, the CDR3 is TGTGCCAGCATCCCGGGGGGATTAGTTGGTACTGAAGCTTTCTTT. The genes are TRBV7-2 and TRBJ1-1; the D gene is possibly TRBD1 (5 bases). Germline V gene lookup returns CDR1 SGHTA and CDR2 FQGNSA. The CDR3 length is 15 residues. V lost 7 bases to trimming and J lost 5 bases, with 20 bases between them.

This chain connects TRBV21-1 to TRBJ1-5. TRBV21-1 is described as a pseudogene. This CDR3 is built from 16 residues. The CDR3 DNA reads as TGTGCCAGCAGCAAGTGCGAGGGAAGGAACAATCAGCCCCAGCATTTT. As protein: CASSKCEGRNNQPQHF.

The CDR3 here is CATSDRGSNQPQHF. For the CDR3, the DNA is TGTGCCACCAGTGATAGGGGGAGCAATCAGCCCCAGCATTTT. J is TRBJ1-5 and V is TRBV24-1, with D possibly TRBD1 on 6 matching bases. Germline CDR1 is KGHDR and CDR2 is SFDVKD. V dropped 3 bases and J dropped 1 base, with 6 bases sitting between them. This CDR3 comprises 14 residues.

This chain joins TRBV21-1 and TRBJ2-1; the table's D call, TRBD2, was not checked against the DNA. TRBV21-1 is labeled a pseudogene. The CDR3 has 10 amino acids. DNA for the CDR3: TGTGCCAGCAGCCGGGGTGAGCAGTTCTTC. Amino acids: CASSRGEQFF.

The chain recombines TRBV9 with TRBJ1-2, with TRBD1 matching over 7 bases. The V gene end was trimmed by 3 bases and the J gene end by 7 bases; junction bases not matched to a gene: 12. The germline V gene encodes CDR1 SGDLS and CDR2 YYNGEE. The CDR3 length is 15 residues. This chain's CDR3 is CASSATPTGASGYTF. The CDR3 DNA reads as TGTGCCAGCAGCGCAACTCCCACAGGGGCTAGTGGCTACACCTTC.

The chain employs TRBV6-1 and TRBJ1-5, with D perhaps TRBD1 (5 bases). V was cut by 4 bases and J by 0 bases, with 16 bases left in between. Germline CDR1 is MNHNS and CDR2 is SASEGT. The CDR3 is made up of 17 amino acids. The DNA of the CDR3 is TGTGCCAGCAGTGTCCGGGGGACCAGCTATAGCAATCAGCCCCAGCATTTT. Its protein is CASSVRGTSYSNQPQHF.